Following are 17 T cell receptor beta chains from one sample sequenced in a study of T and B cells in COVID-19 patients. TRB was amplified from about 250-500 ng of blood genomic DNA. TRB rearrangements were amplified by multiplex PCR with BIOMED2 TRB-A/B primers. Via MiXCR, TCRdb re-called the multiplex PCR reads, giving one row per CDR3 protein. The table shows thousands of distinct CDR3 sequences, with about 30% occurring only once. What was sequenced was blood. The origin of the receptors is a human donor with active COVID-19.

V and J are TRBV19 and TRBJ2-5, with 12 bases aligning to TRBD2. The germline V gene has CDR1 LNHDA and CDR2 SQIVND (reference sequence). CDR3 length equals 16 residues. The J segment lost 5 bases and the V segment lost 5 bases, leaving 9 bases of the junction unmatched. CDR3 DNA: TGTGCCAGTAGTTGTGGGACTAGCGGGTTGGGGGAGACCCAGTACTTC. Translation: CASSCGTSGLGETQYF.

J is TRBJ2-2 and V is TRBV20-1, with 7 bases that match TRBD1. J was trimmed by 0 bases and V by 3 bases; bases with no gene match: 10. CDR3 length: 17 residues. CDR1 and CDR2 (germline): DFQATT, SNEGSKA (reference sequence). In DNA, the CDR3 is TGCAGTGCTAGTGAAGGCGCCGGGACAGCGAACACCGGGGAGCTGTTTTTT. Encoded protein: CSASEGAGTANTGELFF.

J is TRBJ2-7 and V is TRBV20-1, with 7 nucleotides matching TRBD2. V lost 3 bases, J lost 4 bases, and 6 bases stayed unmatched. The CDR3 sequence is 13 residues long. Germline V gene sequence: CDR1 DFQATT, CDR2 SNEGSKA (reference sequence). The CDR3 loop is CSARGLLTYEQYF. The DNA of the CDR3 is TGCAGTGCTAGGGGACTATTAACATACGAGCAGTACTTC.

This clonotype rates as medium-sized. The rearrangement uses TRBV19 and TRBJ2-7; D is undetermined. Trimming cost V 1 base and J 4 bases, with 11 bases left between them. CDR1 is LNHDA and CDR2 is SQIVND in the germline V gene (reference sequence). This CDR3 is 14 amino acids long. CDR3 sequence reads: CASSIGAARYEQYF. The CDR3 region has the DNA TGTGCCAGTAGTATAGGGGCAGCGCGATACGAGCAGTACTTC. The full variable domain, in which reference TRBV19 and TRBJ2-7 provide the parts outside the CDR3, is DGGITQSPKYLFRKEGQNVTLSCEQNLNHDAMYWYRQDPGQGLRLIYYSQIVNDFQKGDIAEGYSVSREKKESFPLTVTSAQKNPTAFYLCASSIGAARYEQYFGPGTRLTVT.

This rearrangement joins TRBV28 to TRBJ2-1; a possible D gene is TRBD1 (5 bases). V lost 3 bases and J lost 1, with 10 bases in between. CDR3 length equals 15 residues. CDR1 and CDR2 (germline): MDHEN, SYDVKM. The CDR3 nucleotides are TGTGCCAGCAGTTTTCAGGGTCCGTCCTACAATGAGCAGTTCTTC. This codes for CASSFQGPSYNEQFF.

The V and J genes are TRBV25-1 and TRBJ2-7; the D call may be TRBD1 or TRBD2 (5 bases each). The CDR3 covers 14 residues. V was trimmed by 7 bases and J by 6 bases, leaving 19 bases between them. Looked up from germline, CDR1 is MGHDK and CDR2 is SYGVNS. CDR3 bases: TGTGCCAGCAAGGCCGGGGCGCGAGGTGCCGAGCAGTACTTC. The encoded protein is CASKAGARGAEQYF.

Ten or more counts support this clonotype. This CDR3 reads CASSSPLAGSYNEQFF. The DNA of the CDR3 is TGTGCCAGCAGCTCCCCCCTAGCGGGCTCCTACAATGAGCAGTTCTTC. The chain has TRBV6-2 or TRBV6-3 and TRBJ2-1; 8 bases fit TRBD2. In germline, CDR1 is MNHEY, CDR2 SVGEGT. With V trimmed by 6 bases and J by 0 bases, 7 bases remained unmatched. The CDR3 loop spans 16 amino acids.

Many counts were recorded for this clonotype. The gene calls are TRBV12-3 or TRBV12-4 and TRBJ1-2, with D possibly matching TRBD1 (5 bases). Deletions cut 6 bases from V and 6 bases from J, with 20 bases between. This CDR3 spans 15 amino acids. The CDR3 DNA reads TGTGCCAGCAGATTCGGGACTGTGAAGGTGGATGGCTACACCTTC. Translation gives CASRFGTVKVDGYTF.

The chain employs TRBV5-1 and TRBJ2-3; no clear D. CDR3 length: 12 residues. Germline V CDR1 and CDR2: SGHRS, YFSETQ. Trimming stripped 0 bases from V and 8 bases from J, with 7 bases between. The CDR3 protein is CASSLDESTQYF. CDR3 nucleotides: TGCGCCAGCAGCTTGGACGAGAGTACGCAGTATTTT. The full variable domain, completed using reference TRBV5-1 and TRBJ2-3, is KAGVTQTPRYLIKTRGQQVTLSCSPISGHRSVSWYQQTPGQGLQFLFEYFSETQRNKGNFPGRFSGRQFSNSRSEMNVSTLELGDSALYLCASSLDESTQYFGPGTRLTVL.

This clonotype is medium-sized by share. The rearrangement links TRBV27 to TRBJ2-2, with TRBD2 matching 11 bases. The ends lost 6 bases at V and 5 bases at J; junction bases unmatched: 8. The germline gives CDR1 MNHEY, CDR2 SMNVEV (reference sequence). This CDR3 contains 16 residues. DNA for the CDR3: TGTGCCAGCAGCTCTACTAGCGGGGGCGGTACCGGGGAGCTGTTTTTT. Its protein is CASSSTSGGGTGELFF.

This clonotype is a singleton in its sample. V usage is TRBV29-1 and J usage is TRBJ2-2; D might be TRBD1 or TRBD2, each matching 5 bases. Trimming took off 2 bases at V and 6 bases at J, with 16 bases between the two ends. CDR1 and CDR2 from the germline V gene are SQVTM and ANQGSEA. This CDR3 comprises 15 residues. The CDR3 sequence: CSVERGETRSGELFF. As DNA, the CDR3 is TGCAGCGTTGAACGAGGGGAAACGCGGTCCGGGGAGCTGTTTTTT.

This clonotype rates as medium-sized. V usage is TRBV6-2 or TRBV6-3 and J usage is TRBJ2-7, with D unresolved. V lost 5 bases, J lost 6 bases, and 23 bases lay in between. The CDR3 contains 16 residues. Germline V gives CDR1 MNHEY, CDR2 SVGEGT. CDR3 protein: CASSPPGWRESREQYF. The CDR3, as DNA: TGTGCCAGCAGTCCCCCCGGGTGGAGAGAGTCTCGCGAGCAGTACTTC.

This clonotype was picked up many times. This chain joins TRBV7-9 and TRBJ2-3; 7 positions match TRBD1. J was trimmed by 1 base and V by 5 bases; bases with no gene match: 9. The germline V gene has CDR1 SEHNR and CDR2 FQNEAQ (reference sequence). There are 16 residues in the CDR3. The CDR3 DNA sequence: TGTGCCAGCAGCCCCCGAGGTAGGGGGCGCACAGATACGCAGTATTTT. Protein: CASSPRGRGRTDTQYF. Complete variable domain (other parts from reference TRBV7-9 and TRBJ2-3): DTGVSQNPRHKITKRGQNVTFRCDPISEHNRLYWYRQTLGQGPEFLTYFQNEAQLEKSRLLSDRFSAERPKGSFSTLEIQRTEQGDSAMYLCASSPRGRGRTDTQYFGPGTRLTVL.

This clonotype is labeled medium-sized. The chain carries TRBV19 and TRBJ2-5; possible D gene TRBD1, 6 bases. V was clipped by 5 bases and J by 0 bases, with 16 bases between them. The CDR3 runs to 16 residues. Germline CDR1 is LNHDA and CDR2 is SQIVND (reference sequence). CDR3: CASSARDTWYQETQYF. As DNA, the CDR3 is TGTGCCAGTAGTGCCCGGGACACCTGGTACCAAGAGACCCAGTACTTC.

This clonotype counts as medium-sized. The rearrangement joins TRBV6-5 to TRBJ1-4; 7 bases map to TRBD1. The CDR3 totals 15 residues. Unmatched junction bases numbered 9, after V lost 6 bases and J lost 5 bases. The germline V gene encodes CDR1 MNHEY and CDR2 SVGAGI. CDR3 in amino acids: CASREGTAANEKLFF. CDR3 nucleotide sequence: TGTGCCAGCAGAGAAGGGACAGCAGCGAATGAAAAACTGTTTTTT.

Sample share makes this clonotype medium-sized (0.01 to 0.1%). The chain uses TRBV11-3 and TRBJ1-3, with D possibly TRBD1 on 5 matching bases. Germline V lookup: CDR1 SGHNT, CDR2 YENEEA. The CDR3 sequence is 17 residues long. With 5 bases removed from V and 0 bases from J, the gap between germline ends came to 17 bases. The DNA for the CDR3 is TGTGCCAGCAGCCCTCCGGACATATTGTACTCTGGAAACACCATATATTTT. Its protein product is CASSPPDILYSGNTIYF. Looking up the rest from reference TRBV11-3 and TRBJ1-3 gives the full variable domain: EAGVVQSPRYKIIEKKQPVAFWCNPISGHNTLYWYLQNLGQGPELLIRYENEEAVDDSQLPKDRFSAERLKGVDSTLKIQPAELGDSAVYLCASSPPDILYSGNTIYFGEGSWLTVV.

The CDR3 reads CAWRPSYNEQFF. CDR3 DNA sequence: TGTGCCTGGAGGCCCTCCTACAATGAGCAGTTCTTC. V gene TRBV30 combines with J gene TRBJ2-1, with unresolved D. Trimming took 3 bases from V and 0 from J, leaving 3 bases between them. Germline V gene data show CDR1 as GTSNPN and CDR2 as SVGIG (reference sequence). This CDR3 is 12 amino acids long. Drawing the rest from reference TRBV30 and TRBJ2-1, the complete variable domain is SQTIHQWPATLVQPVGSPLSLECTVEGTSNPNLYWYRQAAGRGLQLLFYSVGIGQISSEVPQNLSASRPQDRQFILSSKKLLLSDSGFYLCAWRPSYNEQFFGPGTRLTVL.